This TCR beta chain was documented in a study of blood T cell repertoires in COVID-19. As for the study in general: Sites across the United States, Italy and Spain contributed samples from acute and convalescent COVID-19. T cells, B-cell-depleted T cells, or PBMCs provided the cDNA or gDNA that served as material.

Per germline, CDR1 GTSNPN and CDR2 SVGIG (reference sequence). This CDR3 is built from 16 residues. V shed 0 bases and J 1 base; nucleotides not matched to a gene: 7. Generated by immunoSEQ multiplex PCR, the TCRdb table keeps only in-frame clones and is missing some. The table records some 70,000 clones, about 84% of them present only once. This clonotype was sampled from a man aged 45-65 years with COVID-19, enrolled during active disease. Sequencing was carried out using peripheral blood. J is TRBJ1-2 and V is TRBV30; 8 bases are shared with TRBD1. The chain's CDR3 is CAWSVYGTGVNYGYTF. In DNA, the CDR3 is TGTGCCTGGAGTGTATACGGGACAGGAGTTAACTATGGCTACACCTTC.